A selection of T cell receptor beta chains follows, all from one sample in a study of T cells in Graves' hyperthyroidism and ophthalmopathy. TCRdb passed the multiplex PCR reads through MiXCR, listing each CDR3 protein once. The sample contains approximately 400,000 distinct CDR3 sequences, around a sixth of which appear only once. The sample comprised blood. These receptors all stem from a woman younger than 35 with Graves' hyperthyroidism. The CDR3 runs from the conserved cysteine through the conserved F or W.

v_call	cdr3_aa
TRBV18	CASSPEGDSYEQYF
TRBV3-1	CASSLPWAPYEQYF
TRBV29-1	CSVDPGVNLFF
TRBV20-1	CSAPRGERAEAFF
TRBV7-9	CASSPGGTGNTIYF
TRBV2	CASSQLGTGNYGYTF
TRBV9	CASSPGLHNYGYTF
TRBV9	CASSVASGGYNEQFF
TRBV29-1	CSATSGGLGFF
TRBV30	CAWSRGYGEKLFF
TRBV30	CAWSVGDAEQYF
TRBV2	CASRRAGEAYEQYF
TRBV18	CASSPRSSDTEAFF
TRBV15	CATSRDVGQETQYF
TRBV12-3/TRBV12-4	CASSLGTGVGETQYF
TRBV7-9	CASKPLEGLISPLHF
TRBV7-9	CASSSEVGSNYGYTF
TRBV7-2	CASSLASGRANEQFF
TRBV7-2	CASSTGLSYNEQFF
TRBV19	CASSQDRGWHTEAFF
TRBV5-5	CASSLYVGSNQPQHF
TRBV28	CASSRHSSNQPQHF
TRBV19	CASMGQGAGGELFF
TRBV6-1	CASTVAGAQETQYF
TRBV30	CAWSGGRRTYEQYF
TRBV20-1	CSASPQGIISGYTF
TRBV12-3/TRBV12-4	CASVGLAGPPLYTGELFF
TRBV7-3	CASSLRQSYEQCF
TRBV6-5	CASSYSGDRNYGYTF
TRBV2	CASSDHRLTEAFF
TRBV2	CASSVLAGAEQFF
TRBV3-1	CASSQDPGRDAYNEQFF
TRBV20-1	CSAPPRSASGGEETQYF
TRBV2	CASRGTSGGEQFF
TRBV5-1	CASRKAGGGGRQETQYF
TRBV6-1	CASSSPGLAGEETQYF
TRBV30	CACGLSYEQYF
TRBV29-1	CSVDPGDGTDTQYF
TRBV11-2	CASSLDPGTYNNEQFF
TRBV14	CASSHSGNNSPLHF
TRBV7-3	CASSPPEGDYLSNQPQHF
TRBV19	CASTKGRGHGYSNQPQHF
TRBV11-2	CASSPDLGNTEAFF
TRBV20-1	CSARETGDTEAFF